The present T cell receptor (beta chain) was sequenced within a study of blood T cell repertoires in COVID-19. Study overall: From T cells, B-cell-depleted T cells, or PBMCs came the material, which was cDNA or gDNA.

J was trimmed by 5 bases and V by 7 bases; bases with no gene match: 2. CDR1 and CDR2 (germline): KGHDR, SFDVKD. The CDR3 sequence is 15 residues long. In the original analysis: Nucleated cell counts were estimated from reference gene primer amplification. Here immunoSEQ multiplex PCR was the method, and the copy in TCRdb shows in-frame clones only, minus some. Clone size and the V and J calls come from that table; the DNA yielded D and trimming. The sample records a few hundred thousand clones, 80% to 90% being singletons. Sequences were obtained from peripheral blood. J is TRBJ2-2 and V is TRBV24-1; 14 nucleotides align to TRBD2. The TCR comes from a woman between 70 and 85 years old with COVID-19, enrolled during active disease. The DNA for the CDR3 is TGTGCCACCAGGGGGACTAGCGGGAGAACCGGGGAGCTGTTTTTT. Translating gives CATRGTSGRTGELFF.